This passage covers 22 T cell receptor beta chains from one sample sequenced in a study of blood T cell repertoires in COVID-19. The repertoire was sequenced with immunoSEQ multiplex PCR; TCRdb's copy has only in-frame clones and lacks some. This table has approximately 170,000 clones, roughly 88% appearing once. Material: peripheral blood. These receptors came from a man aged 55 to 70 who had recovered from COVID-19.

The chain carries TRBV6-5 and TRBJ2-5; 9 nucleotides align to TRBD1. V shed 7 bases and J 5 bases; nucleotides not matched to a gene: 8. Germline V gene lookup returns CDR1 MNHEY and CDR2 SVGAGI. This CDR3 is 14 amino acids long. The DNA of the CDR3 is TGTGCCAGCACTACGACAGGGGGAGAGGAGACCCAGTACTTC. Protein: CASTTTGGEETQYF.

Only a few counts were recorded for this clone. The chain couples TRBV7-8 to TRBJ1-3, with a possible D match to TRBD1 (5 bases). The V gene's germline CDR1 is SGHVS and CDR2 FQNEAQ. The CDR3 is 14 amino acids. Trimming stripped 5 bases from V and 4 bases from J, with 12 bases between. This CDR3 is CASSAQGAGNTIYF. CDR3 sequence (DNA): TGTGCCAGCAGCGCCCAAGGGGCCGGAAACACCATATATTTT.

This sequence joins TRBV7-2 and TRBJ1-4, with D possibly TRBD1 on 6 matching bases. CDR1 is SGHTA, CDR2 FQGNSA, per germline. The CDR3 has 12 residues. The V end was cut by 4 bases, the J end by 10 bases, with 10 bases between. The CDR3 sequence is CASSSPGAKLFF. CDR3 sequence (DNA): TGTGCCAGCAGCTCCCCAGGGGCAAAACTGTTTTTT.

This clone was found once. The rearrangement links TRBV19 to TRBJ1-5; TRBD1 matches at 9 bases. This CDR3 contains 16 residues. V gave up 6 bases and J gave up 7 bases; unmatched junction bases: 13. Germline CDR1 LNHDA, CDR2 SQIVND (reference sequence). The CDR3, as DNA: TGTGCCAGTAGCCGATCGGGACAGGGTATTAGGCAGCCCCAGCATTTT. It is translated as CASSRSGQGIRQPQHF. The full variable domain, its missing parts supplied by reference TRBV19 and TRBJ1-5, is DGGITQSPKYLFRKEGQNVTLSCEQNLNHDAMYWYRQDPGQGLRLIYYSQIVNDFQKGDIAEGYSVSREKKESFPLTVTSAQKNPTAFYLCASSRSGQGIRQPQHFGDGTRLSIL.

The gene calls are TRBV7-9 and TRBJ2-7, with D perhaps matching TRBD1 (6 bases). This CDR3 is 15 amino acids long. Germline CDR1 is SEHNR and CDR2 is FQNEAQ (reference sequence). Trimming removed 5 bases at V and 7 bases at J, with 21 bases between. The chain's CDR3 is CASSHTGTSFWEQYF. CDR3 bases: TGTGCCAGCAGCCACACCGGGACAAGCTTTTGGGAGCAGTACTTC.

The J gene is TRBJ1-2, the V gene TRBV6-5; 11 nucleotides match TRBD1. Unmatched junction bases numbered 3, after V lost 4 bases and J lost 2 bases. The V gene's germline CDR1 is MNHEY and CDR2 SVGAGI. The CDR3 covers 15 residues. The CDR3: CASSSRTGGNYGYTF. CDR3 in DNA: TGTGCCAGCAGTTCCAGGACAGGGGGCAACTATGGCTACACCTTC.

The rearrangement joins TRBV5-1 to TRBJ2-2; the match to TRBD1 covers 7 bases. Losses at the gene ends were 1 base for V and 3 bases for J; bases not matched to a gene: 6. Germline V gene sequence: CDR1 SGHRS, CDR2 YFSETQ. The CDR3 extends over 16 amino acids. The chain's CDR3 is CASSLFGQVDTGELFF. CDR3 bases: TGCGCCAGCAGCTTGTTTGGACAGGTAGACACCGGGGAGCTGTTTTTT.

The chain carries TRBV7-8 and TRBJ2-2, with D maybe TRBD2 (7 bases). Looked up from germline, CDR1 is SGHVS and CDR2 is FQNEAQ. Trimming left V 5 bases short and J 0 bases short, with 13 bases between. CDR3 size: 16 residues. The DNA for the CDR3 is TGTGCCAGCAGCCAGAGGGGGGGGACGAACACCGGGGAGCTGTTTTTT. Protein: CASSQRGGTNTGELFF. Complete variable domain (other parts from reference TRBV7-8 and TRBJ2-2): GAGVSQSPRYKVAKRGQDVALRCDPISGHVSLFWYQQALGQGPEFLTYFQNEAQLDKSGLPSDRFFAERPEGSVSTLKIQRTQQEDSAVYLCASSQRGGTNTGELFFGEGSRLTVL.

CDR3 DNA: TGTGCCAGCAGCTTAAACAGCCAAGGAAACACCATATATTTT. It is translated as CASSLNSQGNTIYF. This chain uses TRBV7-9 with TRBJ1-3; no firm D call. Trimming pared 2 bases from V and 4 bases from J, leaving 9 bases between. This CDR3 is built from 14 residues. From germline, CDR1 is SEHNR and CDR2 FQNEAQ (reference sequence).

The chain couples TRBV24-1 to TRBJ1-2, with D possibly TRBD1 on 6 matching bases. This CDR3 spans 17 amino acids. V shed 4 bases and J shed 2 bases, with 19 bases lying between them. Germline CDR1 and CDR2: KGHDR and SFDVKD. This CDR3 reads CATSDRTPGTFNYGYTF. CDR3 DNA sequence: TGTGCCACCAGTGACCGGACGCCCGGGACATTCAACTATGGCTACACCTTC.

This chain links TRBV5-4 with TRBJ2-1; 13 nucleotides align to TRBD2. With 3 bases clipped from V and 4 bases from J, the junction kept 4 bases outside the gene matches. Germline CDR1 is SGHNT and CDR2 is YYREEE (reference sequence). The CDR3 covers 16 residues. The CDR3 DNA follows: TGTGCCAGCAGCTCCCGGACTAGCGGGGGATACAATGAGCAGTTCTTC. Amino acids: CASSSRTSGGYNEQFF.

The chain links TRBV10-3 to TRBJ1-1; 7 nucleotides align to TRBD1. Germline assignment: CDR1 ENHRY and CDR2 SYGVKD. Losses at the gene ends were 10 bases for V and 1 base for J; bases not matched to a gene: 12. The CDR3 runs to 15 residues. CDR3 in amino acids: CATFLGGAKNTEAFF. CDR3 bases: TGTGCCACCTTTCTAGGGGGCGCGAAGAACACTGAAGCTTTCTTT.

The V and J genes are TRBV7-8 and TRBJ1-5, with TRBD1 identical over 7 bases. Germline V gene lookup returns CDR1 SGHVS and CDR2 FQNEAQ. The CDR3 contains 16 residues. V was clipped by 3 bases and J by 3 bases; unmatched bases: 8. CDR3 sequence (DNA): TGTGCCAGCAGCTTGCGCCGACAGGGCGTCAATCAGCCCCAGCATTTT. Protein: CASSLRRQGVNQPQHF.

This CDR3 reads CASSQGGLGSPLHF. DNA for the CDR3: TGTGCCAGCAGCCAAGGAGGGTTGGGTTCACCCCTCCACTTT. The chain joins TRBV3-1 (or the pseudogene TRBV3-2) to TRBJ1-6; D remains ambiguous. The germline V gene has CDR1 LGHDT and CDR2 YNNKEL (reference sequence). The CDR3 loop spans 14 amino acids. Trimming removed 1 base at V and 9 bases at J, with 10 bases between.

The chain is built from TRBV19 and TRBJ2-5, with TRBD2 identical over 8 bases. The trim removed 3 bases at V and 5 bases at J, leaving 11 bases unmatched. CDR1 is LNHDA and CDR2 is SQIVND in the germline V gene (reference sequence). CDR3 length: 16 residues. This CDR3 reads CASSITGGGYLETQYF. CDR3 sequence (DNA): TGTGCCAGTAGTATTACGGGCGGGGGGTATTTGGAGACCCAGTACTTC. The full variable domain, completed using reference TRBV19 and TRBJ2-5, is DGGITQSPKYLFRKEGQNVTLSCEQNLNHDAMYWYRQDPGQGLRLIYYSQIVNDFQKGDIAEGYSVSREKKESFPLTVTSAQKNPTAFYLCASSITGGGYLETQYFGPGTRLLVL.

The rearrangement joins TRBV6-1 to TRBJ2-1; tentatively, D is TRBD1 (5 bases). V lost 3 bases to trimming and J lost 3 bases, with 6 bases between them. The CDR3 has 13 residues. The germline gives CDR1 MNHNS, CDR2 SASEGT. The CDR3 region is CASSDRVYNEQFF. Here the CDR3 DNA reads TGTGCCAGCAGTGACAGGGTCTACAATGAGCAGTTCTTC.

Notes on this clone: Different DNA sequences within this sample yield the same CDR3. CDR3 sequence: CSVDRGRETQYF. The CDR3 DNA sequence: TGCAGCGTTGACAGGGGGCGAGAGACCCAGTACTTC. This chain links TRBV29-1 with TRBJ2-5; 8 positions match TRBD1. CDR3 length: 12 amino acids. Germline CDR1 reads SQVTM; CDR2 reads ANQGSEA. J lost 4 bases, V lost 3 bases, and 1 base had no gene match.

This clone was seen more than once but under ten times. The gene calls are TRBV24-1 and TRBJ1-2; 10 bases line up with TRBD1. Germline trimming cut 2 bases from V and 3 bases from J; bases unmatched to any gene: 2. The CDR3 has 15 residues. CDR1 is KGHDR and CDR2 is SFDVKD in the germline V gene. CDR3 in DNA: TGTGCCACCAGTGATTCGGGACAGGGGTACTATGGCTACACCTTC. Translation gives CATSDSGQGYYGYTF.

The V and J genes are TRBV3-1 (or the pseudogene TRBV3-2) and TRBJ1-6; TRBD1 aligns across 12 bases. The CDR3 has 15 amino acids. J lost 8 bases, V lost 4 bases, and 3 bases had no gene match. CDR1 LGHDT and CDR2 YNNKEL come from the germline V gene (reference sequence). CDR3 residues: CASSPRDRGHSPLHF. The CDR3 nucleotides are TGTGCCAGCAGCCCTAGGGACAGGGGGCATTCACCCCTCCACTTT.

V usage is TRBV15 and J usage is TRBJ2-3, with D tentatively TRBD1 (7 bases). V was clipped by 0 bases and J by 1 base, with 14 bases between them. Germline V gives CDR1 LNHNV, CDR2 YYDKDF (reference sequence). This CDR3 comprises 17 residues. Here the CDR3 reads CATSRDRRDSGTDTQYF. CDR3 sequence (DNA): TGTGCCACCAGCAGAGATCGGCGGGACAGCGGCACAGATACGCAGTATTTT.

The CDR3 DNA reads as TGTGCCACCGCGAGGGGGAGCTCCTACGAGCAGTACTTC. Its protein is CATARGSSYEQYF. The chain combines TRBV15 with TRBJ2-7, with D tentatively TRBD1 (6 bases). Trimming removed 8 bases at V and 0 bases at J, with 11 bases between. The CDR3 runs to 13 residues. Germline CDR1 LNHNV, CDR2 YYDKDF (reference sequence). Variable domain in full (rest from reference TRBV15 and TRBJ2-7): DAMVIQNPRYQVTQFGKPVTLSCSQTLNHNVMYWYQQKSSQAPKLLFHYYDKDFNNEADTPDNFQSRRPNTSFCFLDIRSPGLGDTAMYLCATARGSSYEQYFGPGTRLTVT.

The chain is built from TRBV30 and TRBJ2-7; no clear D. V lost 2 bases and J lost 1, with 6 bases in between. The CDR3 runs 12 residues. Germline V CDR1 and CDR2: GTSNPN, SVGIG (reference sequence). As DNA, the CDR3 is TGTGCCTGGAGTCAAAATTCCTACGAGCAGTACTTC. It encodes CAWSQNSYEQYF.